The 12 T cell receptor beta chains in this list originate from one sample, sequenced in a study of T cells in Graves' hyperthyroidism and ophthalmopathy. RNA transcripts yielded amplified TCR beta CDR3 regions. During a first-round RT-PCR of the TCR CDR3, the HTBI primer set was used. TCRdb independently ran MiXCR on the multiplex PCR reads; one entry per CDR3 protein. This table holds approximately 690,000 distinct CDR3 sequences, less than 25% found once. Sequences were obtained from blood. The receptors were sampled from a man aged 30-40 years with Graves' ophthalmopathy.

Only a few counts were recorded for this clonotype. The J gene is TRBJ1-6, the V gene TRBV7-8; D is uncertain. The CDR3 is 14 residues long. Germline V gives CDR1 SGHVS, CDR2 FQNEAQ. Trimming pared 4 bases from V and 6 bases from J, leaving 10 bases between. The CDR3: CASSSENSNSPLHF. Written as DNA, the CDR3 is TGTGCCAGCAGCTCGGAAAACAGTAATTCACCCCTCCACTTT.

V is TRBV4-1 and J is TRBJ1-4; 10 nucleotides align to TRBD1. The germline CDR1 and CDR2 sequences are MGHRA and YSYEKL. V lost 4 bases and J lost 6; bases outside the gene matches: 5. This CDR3 region has 15 residues. DNA of the CDR3: TGCGCCAGCAGCCCCTCCGGGACAGGGGATGAAAAACTGTTTTTT. Amino acid sequence: CASSPSGTGDEKLFF.

This clonotype was observed many times. The V gene is TRBV11-2, the J gene TRBJ2-1; 9 nucleotides line up with TRBD1. Per germline, CDR1 SGHAT and CDR2 FQNNGV. CDR3 size: 15 residues. V dropped 6 bases and J dropped 4; count of bases not matched to a gene: 7. DNA of the CDR3: TGTGCCAGCAGTTTCGGACAGGGGAGGTACAATGAGCAGTTCTTC. It is translated as CASSFGQGRYNEQFF.

This clonotype was recorded at least ten times. The gene calls are TRBV7-6 and TRBJ2-7; 8 bases fit TRBD1. CDR1 SGHVS and CDR2 FNYEAQ come from the germline V gene. Unmatched junction bases numbered 11, after V lost 5 bases and J lost 5 bases. This CDR3 region has 15 residues. The CDR3 region has the DNA TGTGCCAGCAGCGCCTCACTGGACAGGGTTGACGAGCAGTACTTC. Its translation: CASSASLDRVDEQYF. Variable domain in full (rest from reference TRBV7-6 and TRBJ2-7): GAGVSQSPRYKVTKRGQDVALRCDPISGHVSLYWYRQALGQGPEFLTYFNYEAQQDKSGLPNDRFSAERPEGSISTLTIQRTEQRDSAMYRCASSASLDRVDEQYFGPGTRLTVT.

In its sample, this clonotype was seen a few times. The gene calls are TRBV7-8 and TRBJ2-1; 8 nucleotides match TRBD2. This CDR3 spans 16 amino acids. Unmatched junction bases numbered 2, after V lost 1 base and J lost 0 bases. Germline assignment: CDR1 SGHVS and CDR2 FQNEAQ. CDR3 region: CASSLGGTSSYNEQFF. The CDR3 DNA is TGTGCCAGCAGCTTAGGAGGGACTAGCTCCTACAATGAGCAGTTCTTC.

On this clonotype: A much larger clonotype is one base distant, so this may be a read error. The J gene is TRBJ1-5, the V gene TRBV7-2, with D unresolved. The CDR3 has 15 residues. Trimming took off 5 bases at V and 0 bases at J, with 11 bases between the two ends. Germline V lookup: CDR1 SGHTA, CDR2 FQGNSA. The DNA for the CDR3 is TGTGCCAGCAGCCACGGGATCTATAGCAATCAGCCCCAGCATTTT. This translates into CASSHGIYSNQPQHF.

This clonotype was counted ten times or more. J is TRBJ2-7 and V is TRBV3-1; D is perhaps TRBD2 (6 bases). Germline values: CDR1 LGHDT, CDR2 YNNKEL (reference sequence). V gave up 1 base and J gave up 0 bases, with 13 bases separating them. There are 16 residues in the CDR3. CDR3 bases: TGTGCCAGCAGCCAAGGCTGGGCGGGACGCTCCTACGAGCAGTACTTC. Translation: CASSQGWAGRSYEQYF.

This clonotype was found many times. V usage is TRBV2 and J usage is TRBJ1-2; TRBD1 matches at 9 bases. The CDR3 covers 12 residues. The germline gives CDR1 SNHLY, CDR2 FYNNEI. The J segment lost 8 bases and the V segment lost 8 bases, leaving 6 bases of the junction unmatched. The CDR3, as DNA: TGTGCCAGCCGGGACAGGGTCAGGGGCTACACCTTC. It specifies CASRDRVRGYTF.

Only a few counts were recorded for this clonotype. V gene TRBV2 combines with J gene TRBJ2-1; a possible D gene is TRBD2 (6 bases). This CDR3 contains 12 residues. Trimming took 7 bases from V and 6 from J, leaving 10 bases between them. Germline CDR1 SNHLY, CDR2 FYNNEI. This CDR3 reads CASTGTFNEQFF. CDR3 DNA sequence: TGTGCCAGCACTGGGACTTTCAATGAGCAGTTCTTC.

The chain links TRBV3-2 to TRBJ1-5; the table's D call, TRBD1, has no DNA check behind it. TRBV3-2 counts as a pseudogene. CDR3 size: 17 residues. For the CDR3, the DNA is TGTGCCAGCAGCCATGACAGGGGCCTGTATAGCAATCAGCCCCAGCATTTT. Its protein product is CASSHDRGLYSNQPQHF.

The CDR3, as DNA: TGCAGTCCCCGACGGAAGACCCAGTACTTC. As protein: CSPRRKTQYF. V usage is TRBV20-1 and J usage is TRBJ2-5; D remains unclear. This CDR3 has 10 residues. Deletions cut 8 bases from V and 6 bases from J, with 10 bases between. Germline loops: CDR1 DFQATT, CDR2 SNEGSKA (reference sequence).

The CDR3 region is CATSRDGYNEQFF. CDR3 nucleotide sequence: TGTGCCACCAGCAGAGATGGGTACAATGAGCAGTTCTTC. The chain couples TRBV15 to TRBJ2-1; no reliable D call. Germline V gene sequence: CDR1 LNHNV, CDR2 YYDKDF (reference sequence). CDR3 length equals 13 residues. With 0 bases removed from V and 4 bases from J, the gap between germline ends came to 4 bases.